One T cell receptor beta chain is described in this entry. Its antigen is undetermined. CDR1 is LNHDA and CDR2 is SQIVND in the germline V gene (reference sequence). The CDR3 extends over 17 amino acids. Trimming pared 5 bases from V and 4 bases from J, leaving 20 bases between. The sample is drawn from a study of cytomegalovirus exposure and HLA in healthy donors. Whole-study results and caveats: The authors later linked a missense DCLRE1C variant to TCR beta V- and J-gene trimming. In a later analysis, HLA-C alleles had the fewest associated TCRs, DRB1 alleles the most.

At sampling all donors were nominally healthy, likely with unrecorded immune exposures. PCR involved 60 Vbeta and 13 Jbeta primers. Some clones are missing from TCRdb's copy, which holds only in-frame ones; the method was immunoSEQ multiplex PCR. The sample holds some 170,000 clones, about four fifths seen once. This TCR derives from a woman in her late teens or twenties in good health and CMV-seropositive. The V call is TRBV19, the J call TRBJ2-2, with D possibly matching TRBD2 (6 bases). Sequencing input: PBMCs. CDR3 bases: TGTGCCAGTAGTCGTGGAGGGCCGGAATTTGGCACCGGGGAGCTGTTTTTT. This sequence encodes CASSRGGPEFGTGELFF.